The 10 T cell receptor beta chains in this list originate from one sample, sequenced in a study of T cells after yellow fever vaccination. TCRdb re-called the 5' RACE reads through MiXCR, storing one row per CDR3 protein. Of around 150,000 distinct CDR3 sequences in the sample, around 7.3% were seen once. The source was CD4+ T cells sorted from PBMCs, collected 5 to 6 days after the first yellow fever vaccination. The source of these receptors is a man aged 18 to 29 who received the YFV17D yellow fever vaccine.

This clonotype was found many times. The CDR3 region is CASSLRGGEIRQPQHF. The CDR3 region has the DNA TGTGCCAGCAGTTTACGGGGCGGGGAAATTCGCCAGCCCCAGCATTTT. The chain has TRBV28 and TRBJ1-5, with D perhaps matching TRBD1 (5 bases). Germline CDR1 and CDR2: MDHEN and SYDVKM. V lost 2 bases and J lost 7, with 18 bases in between. This CDR3 region has 16 residues.

In this sample, this clonotype turned up many times. The rearrangement links TRBV27 to TRBJ2-5; TRBD1 is a possible D gene (5 bases). Between the trimmed V and J ends, which lost 4 bases and 3 bases, there was a span of 15 bases. Germline-derived CDR1 and CDR2 are MNHEY and SMNVEV (reference sequence). The CDR3 runs to 15 residues. CDR3 coding DNA: TGTGCCAGCAGTTCGCCAGGGAAGGGGAAAGAGACCCAGTACTTC. Translating it yields CASSSPGKGKETQYF.

The chain employs TRBV20-1 and TRBJ1-1; 10 nucleotides line up with TRBD1. Germline V gene data show CDR1 as DFQATT and CDR2 as SNEGSKA (reference sequence). This CDR3 contains 13 residues. Trimming removed 6 bases from V and 0 bases from J; junction bases left unmatched: 1. This chain's CDR3 is CSAGQGLNTEAFF. The CDR3 DNA reads TGCAGTGCGGGACAGGGGCTGAACACTGAAGCTTTCTTT.

The V call is TRBV4-1, the J call TRBJ2-1, with 8 bases identical to TRBD1. Germline loops: CDR1 MGHRA, CDR2 YSYEKL. The CDR3 has 17 amino acids. The junction had 10 bases not matched to a gene; V was cut back by 0 bases and J by 6 bases. This CDR3 is CASSQDEQGATLNEQFF. In DNA, the CDR3 is TGCGCCAGCAGCCAAGATGAGCAGGGGGCGACCCTCAATGAGCAGTTCTTC.

The table lists this clonotype with a few counts. The chain has TRBV2 and TRBJ1-5; D is unresolved. Germline loops: CDR1 SNHLY, CDR2 FYNNEI. The CDR3 extends over 14 amino acids. The V gene lost 2 bases and the J gene lost 3 bases, with 8 bases spanning the gap. DNA for the CDR3: TGTGCCAGCAGTGAAAGGACCGACAATCAGCCCCAGCATTTT. Amino acids: CASSERTDNQPQHF.

There are many counts of this clonotype. The V call is TRBV5-1, the J call TRBJ1-1; no firm D call. Germline V gives CDR1 SGHRS, CDR2 YFSETQ. The CDR3 has 13 residues. Trimming removed 4 bases at V and 3 bases at J, with 10 bases between. In nucleotides, the CDR3 is TGCGCCAGCAGCGAGAGTACCGACACTGAAGCTTTCTTT. It specifies CASSESTDTEAFF. The complete variable domain, with remaining parts taken from reference TRBV5-1 and TRBJ1-1, reads KAGVTQTPRYLIKTRGQQVTLSCSPISGHRSVSWYQQTPGQGLQFLFEYFSETQRNKGNFPGRFSGRQFSNSRSEMNVSTLELGDSALYLCASSESTDTEAFFGQGTRLTVV.

This clonotype was found a few times. This chain uses TRBV18 with TRBJ1-1; D remains unclear. The germline V gene has CDR1 KGHSH and CDR2 LQKENI. The CDR3 is 14 amino acids. Trimming took 2 bases from V and 4 from J, leaving 11 bases between them. CDR3 residues: CASSPLHAATEAFF. The CDR3 region has the DNA TGTGCCAGCTCACCATTGCACGCGGCCACTGAAGCTTTCTTT.

In this sample, this clonotype turned up a few times. The rearrangement joins TRBV9 to TRBJ1-6, with D tentatively TRBD1 (5 bases). The CDR3 loop spans 15 amino acids. Between the trimmed V and J ends, which lost 0 bases and 7 bases, there was a span of 11 bases. Germline V lookup: CDR1 SGDLS, CDR2 YYNGEE. The CDR3 loop is CASSVGGELNSPLHF. The CDR3 coding sequence is TGTGCCAGCAGCGTAGGAGGGGAGTTAAATTCACCCCTCCACTTT.

This clonotype was seen ten or more times. J is TRBJ2-5 and V is TRBV10-3, with 7 bases fitting TRBD1. The CDR3 consists of 14 residues. V shed 4 bases and J 0 bases; nucleotides not matched to a gene: 2. Germline V gives CDR1 ENHRY, CDR2 SYGVKD. The chain's CDR3 is CAISGGQYQETQYF. CDR3 DNA sequence: TGTGCCATCAGTGGGGGACAGTACCAAGAGACCCAGTACTTC.

The sample holds many counts of this clonotype. The rearrangement uses TRBV6-2 or TRBV6-3 and TRBJ2-1; D may correspond to TRBD1 or TRBD2 (5 bases each). This CDR3 spans 11 amino acids. Germline V gives CDR1 MNHEY, CDR2 SVGEGT. V was shortened by 2 bases and J by 13 bases, with 9 bases between the two germline ends. The CDR3 bases are TGTGCCAGCAGTTACCTGGGACCACAGTTCTTC. It is translated as CASSYLGPQFF.